Each of the 27 T cell receptor beta chains below was sequenced from the same sample in a study of blood T cell dynamics during melanoma immunotherapy. Clones were read by immunoSEQ multiplex PCR, and TCRdb kept only the in-frame ones, dropping some. In the table there are 20,000 to 25,000 clones, 85% to 90% of which are singletons. The time point: pre-treatment baseline. The sequences come from blood, collected from a patient treated with checkpoint blockade. The receptors were gathered from a human donor with melanoma.

The chain has TRBV5-1 and TRBJ2-7; TRBD1 might be the D (5 bases). The CDR3 runs 15 residues. Deletions cut 4 bases from V and 2 bases from J, with 16 bases between. Germline V gene lookup returns CDR1 SGHRS and CDR2 YFSETQ. CDR3 amino acids: CASSGAVGPTYEQYF. CDR3 DNA: TGCGCCAGCAGCGGGGCGGTTGGTCCAACCTACGAGCAGTACTTC. The full variable domain, its missing parts supplied by reference TRBV5-1 and TRBJ2-7, is KAGVTQTPRYLIKTRGQQVTLSCSPISGHRSVSWYQQTPGQGLQFLFEYFSETQRNKGNFPGRFSGRQFSNSRSEMNVSTLELGDSALYLCASSGAVGPTYEQYFGPGTRLTVT.

The chain joins TRBV10-2 to TRBJ1-2; no definite D call. V dropped 8 bases and J dropped 6 bases, with 13 bases sitting between them. This CDR3 contains 12 residues. Germline CDR1 is WSHSY and CDR2 is SAAADI. In DNA form, the CDR3 reads TGCGCCAGCTCCGCAGGCCTTGATGGCTACACCTTC. Protein: CASSAGLDGYTF.

The chain couples TRBV11-2 to TRBJ1-5, with D possibly TRBD1 on 5 matching bases. From germline, CDR1 is SGHAT and CDR2 FQNNGV. This CDR3 has 14 residues. Trimming took 0 bases from V and 6 from J, leaving 9 bases between them. This CDR3 is CASSLDSGGQPQHF. CDR3 nucleotide sequence: TGTGCCAGCAGCTTAGATAGTGGGGGTCAGCCCCAGCATTTT.

The gene calls are TRBV5-1 and TRBJ2-2; no clear D. This CDR3 has 15 residues. Per the germline V gene, CDR1 is SGHRS and CDR2 is YFSETQ. Deletions cut 7 bases from V and 0 bases from J, with 13 bases between. CDR3: CASGLDGSNTGELFF. Written as DNA, the CDR3 is TGCGCCAGCGGTTTGGACGGTTCGAACACCGGGGAGCTGTTTTTT.

This chain uses TRBV7-9 with TRBJ2-5; 8 bases map to TRBD2. The germline CDR1 and CDR2 sequences are SEHNR and FQNEAQ (reference sequence). CDR3 length: 13 residues. Trimming at V came to 5 bases and at J to 5 bases, leaving 4 bases not matched to a gene. The CDR3 coding sequence is TGTGCCAGCAGCCGCGGGGGGTCGGAGACCCAGTACTTC. Translated: CASSRGGSETQYF.

The chain recombines TRBV30 with TRBJ1-2; a weak D match, TRBD1 (6 bases). The ends were cut back, 1 base at V and 7 bases at J, with 7 bases in the middle. CDR3 length: 11 residues. Germline V gives CDR1 GTSNPN, CDR2 SVGIG (reference sequence). CDR3 sequence reads: CAWSAGVGYTF. The CDR3 nucleotides are TGTGCCTGGAGTGCAGGGGTTGGCTACACCTTC.

This chain connects TRBV2 to TRBJ2-4, with TRBD1 matching 8 bases. This CDR3 comprises 14 residues. Germline CDR1 reads SNHLY; CDR2 reads FYNNEI. The J segment lost 8 bases and the V segment lost 3 bases, leaving 6 bases of the junction unmatched. The CDR3 DNA reads TGTGCCAGCAGTGAGGACAGGGCTGGGGACATTCAGTACTTC. Translating it yields CASSEDRAGDIQYF.

The chain employs TRBV28 and TRBJ2-1; D remains unclear. In germline, CDR1 is MDHEN, CDR2 SYDVKM. Trimming pared 3 bases from V and 2 bases from J, leaving 8 bases between. The CDR3 is 14 amino acids. This CDR3 reads CASSLTAPYNEQFF. The CDR3 DNA reads as TGTGCCAGCAGTTTGACGGCACCCTACAATGAGCAGTTCTTC.

The chain joins TRBV5-1 to TRBJ2-3; 9 nucleotides align to TRBD1. Germline values: CDR1 SGHRS, CDR2 YFSETQ. The CDR3 loop spans 17 amino acids. V trimming: 3 bases; J trimming: 2 bases; junction bases outside the gene matches: 10. In DNA, the CDR3 is TGCGCCAGCAGCTCCCTAACCGGGACAGGGAACACAGATACGCAGTATTTT. Its protein product is CASSSLTGTGNTDTQYF.

The chain carries TRBV28 and TRBJ2-3, with D maybe TRBD2 (6 bases). Germline V gene data show CDR1 as MDHEN and CDR2 as SYDVKM. The V end was cut by 4 bases, the J end by 7 bases, with 24 bases between. This CDR3 is built from 17 residues. The CDR3 here is CASSSLGGPEAGNTQYF. Here the CDR3 DNA reads TGTGCCAGCAGTTCCCTAGGCGGTCCTGAGGCGGGAAATACGCAGTATTTT.

The chain uses TRBV5-6 and TRBJ1-1; D is ambiguous. The CDR3 runs 15 residues. V lost 1 base and J 1 base, leaving 11 bases between the germline ends. The germline V gene has CDR1 SGHDT and CDR2 YYEEEE. Here the CDR3 reads CASSLWQTSNTEAFF. CDR3 nucleotides: TGTGCCAGCAGCTTGTGGCAGACTTCGAACACTGAAGCTTTCTTT.

CDR3 in amino acids: CASSLLLGGTDTQYF. CDR3 DNA: TGTGCCAGCAGCCTCCTCCTAGGGGGCACAGATACGCAGTATTTT. The chain couples TRBV11-2 to TRBJ2-3; D perhaps matches TRBD1 (5 bases). The germline gives CDR1 SGHAT, CDR2 FQNNGV. This CDR3 has 15 amino acids. Trimming removed 5 bases at V and 1 base at J, with 13 bases between.

The chain employs TRBV15 and TRBJ2-7, with 8 bases identical to TRBD2. The trim removed 0 bases at V and 2 bases at J, leaving 12 bases unmatched. Germline V CDR1 and CDR2: LNHNV, YYDKDF (reference sequence). The CDR3 runs 18 residues. CDR3 in amino acids: CATSRDYSPAGGTYEQYF. Written as DNA, the CDR3 is TGTGCCACCAGCAGAGATTACAGCCCCGCGGGGGGAACCTACGAGCAGTACTTC.

The chain has TRBV5-6 and TRBJ1-3; a possible D gene is TRBD1 (5 bases). Germline lookup yields CDR1 SGHDT and CDR2 YYEEEE. The CDR3 spans 16 residues. Trimming stripped 4 bases from V and 0 bases from J, with 14 bases between. CDR3 nucleotides: TGTGCCAGCAGCGCAACAGGCCACCTCTCTGGAAACACCATATATTTT. It codes for CASSATGHLSGNTIYF. The full variable domain, completed using reference TRBV5-6 and TRBJ1-3, is DAGVTQSPTHLIKTRGQQVTLRCSPKSGHDTVSWYQQALGQGPQFIFQYYEEEERQRGNFPDRFSGHQFPNYSSELNVNALLLGDSALYLCASSATGHLSGNTIYFGEGSWLTVV.

This clone was found a few times. This chain connects TRBV11-3 to TRBJ2-1, with TRBD2 identical over 10 bases. Germline trimming cut 3 bases from V and 7 bases from J; bases unmatched to any gene: 12. In germline, CDR1 is SGHNT, CDR2 YENEEA. The CDR3 loop spans 17 amino acids. The CDR3 loop reads CASSFGTSAIINNEQFF. The CDR3 DNA follows: TGTGCCAGCAGCTTCGGGACTAGCGCGATTATAAATAATGAGCAGTTCTTC.

This clone occurred once. The chain carries TRBV5-1 and TRBJ2-2; D is undetermined. Deletions cut 4 bases from V and 4 bases from J, with 17 bases between. The CDR3 runs 16 residues. CDR1 SGHRS and CDR2 YFSETQ come from the germline V gene. CDR3 loop: CASSVRSGPLTGELFF. The CDR3 DNA sequence: TGCGCCAGCAGCGTTCGGTCCGGACCTCTCACCGGGGAGCTGTTTTTT.

The genes are TRBV7-6 and TRBJ2-7, with a tentative D call TRBD2 (6 bases). Germline lookup yields CDR1 SGHVS and CDR2 FNYEAQ. With 2 bases removed from V and 5 bases from J, the gap between germline ends came to 16 bases. The CDR3 consists of 15 residues. CDR3 bases: TGTGCCAGCAGCTTACAGGGTCGAGGAGGGCACGAGCAGTACTTC. It encodes CASSLQGRGGHEQYF. The complete variable domain, with remaining parts taken from reference TRBV7-6 and TRBJ2-7, reads GAGVSQSPRYKVTKRGQDVALRCDPISGHVSLYWYRQALGQGPEFLTYFNYEAQQDKSGLPNDRFSAERPEGSISTLTIQRTEQRDSAMYRCASSLQGRGGHEQYFGPGTRLTVT.

The J gene is TRBJ2-2, the V gene TRBV2; D unclear. The CDR3 is 14 amino acids. V dropped 4 bases and J dropped 3 bases, with 9 bases sitting between them. Per the germline V gene, CDR1 is SNHLY and CDR2 is FYNNEI. CDR3 protein: CASSGLGYTGELFF. CDR3 sequence (DNA): TGTGCCAGCAGTGGACTGGGGTACACCGGGGAGCTGTTTTTT.

Only a few counts were recorded for this clone. The chain employs TRBV7-9 and TRBJ1-2, with D maybe TRBD1 (5 bases). The germline V and J ends were trimmed by 5 bases and 6 bases, with 19 bases remaining between them. CDR1 and CDR2 from the germline V gene are SEHNR and FQNEAQ (reference sequence). The CDR3 consists of 15 residues. CDR3: CASSPLGGRGNGYTF. CDR3 nucleotide sequence: TGTGCCAGCAGCCCTCTCGGGGGGAGAGGAAATGGCTACACCTTC.

The CDR3: CASSLVSGADYGYTF. CDR3 sequence (DNA): TGTGCCAGCAGCTTGGTATCAGGGGCGGACTATGGCTACACCTTC. The rearrangement links TRBV5-4 to TRBJ1-2; a possible D gene is TRBD1 (6 bases). Germline CDR1 and CDR2: SGHNT and YYREEE (reference sequence). CDR3 length equals 15 residues. V was clipped by 0 bases and J by 3 bases, with 12 bases between them.

This chain links TRBV5-8 with TRBJ2-5; 9 positions agree with TRBD2. Trimming at V came to 0 bases and at J to 4 bases, leaving 7 bases not matched to a gene. The CDR3 runs to 16 residues. Looked up from germline, CDR1 is SGHTS and CDR2 is YDEGEE. For the CDR3, the DNA is TGTGCCAGCAGCTTGGAGGGCGGGAGGGCCAGAGAGACCCAGTACTTC. Protein sequence: CASSLEGGRARETQYF.

This chain uses TRBV7-3 with TRBJ1-1; a weak D match, TRBD1 (6 bases). From germline, CDR1 is SGHTA and CDR2 FQGTGA. CDR3 size: 15 residues. Trimming pared 1 base from V and 7 bases from J, leaving 16 bases between. The CDR3 coding sequence is TGTGCCAGCAGCTTAAAGGCAGGGGACCCGTTTGAAGCTTTCTTT. Translation: CASSLKAGDPFEAFF.

V usage is TRBV9 and J usage is TRBJ2-3, with 10 bases that match TRBD1. The CDR3 is 15 residues long. J was trimmed by 5 bases and V by 5 bases; bases with no gene match: 8. Per germline, CDR1 SGDLS and CDR2 YYNGEE. CDR3 sequence reads: CASSSKGQGGDTQYF. CDR3 bases: TGTGCCAGCAGTTCCAAAGGACAGGGGGGAGATACGCAGTATTTT.

This clone was detected only once. This chain links TRBV10-1 with TRBJ2-4, with D tentatively TRBD2 (6 bases). The length of the CDR3 is 15 residues. V was pared by 0 bases and J by 6 bases, with 12 bases between. The germline V gene encodes CDR1 WNHNN and CDR2 SYGVQD (reference sequence). The CDR3 spells CASSESGPAGNIQYF. The CDR3, as DNA: TGCGCCAGCAGTGAGTCGGGTCCAGCGGGAAACATTCAGTACTTC.

The chain employs TRBV10-1 and TRBJ1-1; unclear D gene. CDR1 WNHNN and CDR2 SYGVQD come from the germline V gene (reference sequence). Trimming removed 4 bases at V and 7 bases at J, with 13 bases between. The CDR3 extends over 13 amino acids. Here the CDR3 DNA reads TGCGCCAGCAGTGGGGCTCTGGGAGTTGAAGCTTTCTTT. It is translated as CASSGALGVEAFF.

This clone was observed a handful of times. V gene TRBV30 combines with J gene TRBJ1-5; D is unresolved. Germline lookup yields CDR1 GTSNPN and CDR2 SVGIG (reference sequence). CDR3 length: 14 residues. V lost 2 bases, J lost 4 bases, and 12 bases lay in between. DNA of the CDR3: TGTGCCTGGAGTCCACCGGTAGGTAATCAGCCCCAGCATTTT. Translated, it gives CAWSPPVGNQPQHF.

V usage is TRBV27 and J usage is TRBJ2-3; 12 nucleotides align to TRBD2. From germline, CDR1 is MNHEY and CDR2 SMNVEV (reference sequence). V dropped 0 bases and J dropped 2; count of bases not matched to a gene: 3. CDR3 length: 17 amino acids. The CDR3 coding sequence is TGTGCCAGCAGTTTATCGAGACTAGCGGGAGTCACAGATACGCAGTATTTT. This codes for CASSLSRLAGVTDTQYF.